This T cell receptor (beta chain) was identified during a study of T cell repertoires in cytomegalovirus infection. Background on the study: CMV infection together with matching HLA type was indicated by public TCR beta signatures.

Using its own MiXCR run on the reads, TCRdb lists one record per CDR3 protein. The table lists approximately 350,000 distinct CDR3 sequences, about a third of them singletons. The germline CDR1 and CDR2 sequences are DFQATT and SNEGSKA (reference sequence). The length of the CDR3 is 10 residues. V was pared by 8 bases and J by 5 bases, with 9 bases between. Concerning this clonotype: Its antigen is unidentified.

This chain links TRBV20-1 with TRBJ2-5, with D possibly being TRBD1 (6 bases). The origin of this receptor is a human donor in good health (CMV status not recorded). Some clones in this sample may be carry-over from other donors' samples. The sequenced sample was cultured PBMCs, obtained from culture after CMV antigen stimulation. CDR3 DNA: TGCAGTACAGGGTCGGAGACCCAGTACTTC. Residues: CSTGSETQYF.